The 9 T cell receptor beta chains below come from one sample, sequenced in a study of T cell repertoires in cytomegalovirus infection. In TCRdb, the reads were re-called with MiXCR into one record per CDR3 protein. The data show roughly 300,000 distinct CDR3 sequences, more than 8% seen once. Sequenced material: PBMCs. The receptors here all came from a human donor in good health (CMV status not recorded). Some clones in this sample may be carry-over from other donors' samples.

This clonotype has ten or more counts. V and J are TRBV6-2 or TRBV6-3 and TRBJ1-5; D gene unclear. The V gene lost 5 bases and the J gene lost 0 bases, with 8 bases spanning the gap. The germline CDR1 and CDR2 sequences are MNHEY and SVGEGT. The length of the CDR3 is 14 residues. The CDR3: CASSAGNSNQPQHF. CDR3 bases: TGTGCCAGCAGTGCCGGTAATAGCAATCAGCCCCAGCATTTT.

This chain connects TRBV5-6 to TRBJ2-4; 10 bases align to TRBD2. Trimming took 4 bases from V and 4 from J; bases not matched to a gene: 11. This CDR3 is built from 17 residues. CDR1 is SGHDT, CDR2 YYEEEE, per germline. The CDR3 reads CASSPRQAGGHKNIQYF. DNA for the CDR3: TGTGCCAGCAGCCCAAGACAAGCGGGAGGGCATAAAAACATTCAGTACTTC.

The chain links TRBV28 to TRBJ1-5; D ambiguous. Between the trimmed V and J ends, which lost 3 bases and 2 bases, there was a span of 11 bases. The germline gives CDR1 MDHEN, CDR2 SYDVKM. This CDR3 region has 15 residues. The chain's CDR3 is CASSFSGVGNQPQHF. The CDR3 nucleotides are TGTGCCAGCAGTTTCAGCGGAGTCGGCAATCAGCCCCAGCATTTT.

The table lists this clonotype with many counts. The J gene is TRBJ2-7, the V gene TRBV25-1; 8 bases agree with TRBD1. Germline values: CDR1 MGHDK, CDR2 SYGVNS. J gave up 4 bases and V 6 bases, and 5 bases lay outside the gene matches. The CDR3 is 13 amino acids. In nucleotides, the CDR3 is TGTGCCAGCAGGGGACAGGTGAATTACGAGCAGTACTTC. Translated, it gives CASRGQVNYEQYF.

This clonotype occurred many times. J is TRBJ1-1 and V is TRBV12-3 or TRBV12-4, with a weak D call TRBD1 (6 bases). This CDR3 is built from 13 residues. Trimming removed 7 bases from V and 5 bases from J, with 14 bases in between. CDR3 nucleotides: TGTGCCAGCAATGTACAGGGTTGGACTGAAGCTTTCTTT. Translated: CASNVQGWTEAFF.

Written as DNA, the CDR3 is TGCAGTGCTAGGGGGAACAGAGACAGGGTGGTTAACATTCAGTACTTC. It yields the protein CSARGNRDRVVNIQYF. The chain employs TRBV20-1 and TRBJ2-4; 7 bases line up with TRBD1. Per the germline V gene, CDR1 is DFQATT and CDR2 is SNEGSKA (reference sequence). Germline trimming cut 3 bases from V and 7 bases from J; bases unmatched to any gene: 15. The CDR3 has 16 residues.

The rearrangement joins TRBV4-3 to TRBJ1-4, with 10 bases lining up with TRBD1. CDR3 size: 14 residues. Germline V gene sequence: CDR1 LGHNA, CDR2 YSLEER. J lost 11 bases, V lost 4 bases, and 7 bases had no gene match. The chain's CDR3 is CASSPGTGVRKLFF. The CDR3 nucleotides read TGCGCCAGCAGCCCCGGGACAGGGGTTCGGAAACTGTTTTTT.

This clonotype was detected ten times or more. This chain links TRBV7-8 with TRBJ2-1, with a weak D call TRBD1 (6 bases). Trimming removed 5 bases at V and 4 bases at J, with 21 bases between. The germline CDR1 and CDR2 sequences are SGHVS and FQNEAQ. There are 17 residues in the CDR3. The CDR3 protein is CASSPRRLLTGYNEQFF. Written as DNA, the CDR3 is TGTGCCAGCAGCCCACGCCGGTTGTTGACAGGTTACAATGAGCAGTTCTTC.

The chain carries TRBV10-3 and TRBJ2-1; 11 nucleotides line up with TRBD2. With 3 bases clipped from V and 8 bases from J, the junction kept 3 bases outside the gene matches. Germline loops: CDR1 ENHRY, CDR2 SYGVKD. The CDR3 consists of 14 residues. CDR3 DNA sequence: TGTGCCATCAGTGACAGACTAGCGGGATATGAGCAGTTCTTC. Its translation is CAISDRLAGYEQFF.